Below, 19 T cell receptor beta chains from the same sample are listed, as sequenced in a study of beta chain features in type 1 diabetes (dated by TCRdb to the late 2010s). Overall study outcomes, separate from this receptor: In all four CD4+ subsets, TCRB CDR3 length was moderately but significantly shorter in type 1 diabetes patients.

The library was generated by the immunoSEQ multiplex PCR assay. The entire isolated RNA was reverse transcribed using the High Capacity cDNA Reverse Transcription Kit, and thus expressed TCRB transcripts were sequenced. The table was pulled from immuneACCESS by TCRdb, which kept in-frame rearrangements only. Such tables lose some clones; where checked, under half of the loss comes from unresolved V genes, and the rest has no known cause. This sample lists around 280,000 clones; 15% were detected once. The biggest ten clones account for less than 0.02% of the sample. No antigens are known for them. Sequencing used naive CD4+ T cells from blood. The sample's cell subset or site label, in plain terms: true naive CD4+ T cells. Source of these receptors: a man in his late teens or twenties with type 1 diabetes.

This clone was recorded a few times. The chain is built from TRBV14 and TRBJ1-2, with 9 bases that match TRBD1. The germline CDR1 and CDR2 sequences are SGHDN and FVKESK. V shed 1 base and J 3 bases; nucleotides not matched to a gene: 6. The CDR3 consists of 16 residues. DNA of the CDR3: TGTGCCAGCAGCCAAGTCCCGGGACAGGGAGACTATGGCTACACCTTC. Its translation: CASSQVPGQGDYGYTF.

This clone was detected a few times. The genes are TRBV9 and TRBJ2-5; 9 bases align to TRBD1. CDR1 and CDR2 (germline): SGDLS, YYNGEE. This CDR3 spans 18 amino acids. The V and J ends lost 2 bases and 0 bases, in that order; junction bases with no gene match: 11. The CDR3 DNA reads TGTGCCAGCAGCGTTAGCGTTACCGGGACAGGGTACCAAGAGACCCAGTACTTC. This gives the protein CASSVSVTGTGYQETQYF.

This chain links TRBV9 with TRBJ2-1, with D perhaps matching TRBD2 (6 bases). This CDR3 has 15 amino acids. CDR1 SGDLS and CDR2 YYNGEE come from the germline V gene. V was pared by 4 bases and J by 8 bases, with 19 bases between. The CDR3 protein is CASSPGTGAGDEQFF. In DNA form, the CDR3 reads TGTGCCAGCAGCCCCGGGACTGGGGCTGGGGATGAGCAGTTCTTC.

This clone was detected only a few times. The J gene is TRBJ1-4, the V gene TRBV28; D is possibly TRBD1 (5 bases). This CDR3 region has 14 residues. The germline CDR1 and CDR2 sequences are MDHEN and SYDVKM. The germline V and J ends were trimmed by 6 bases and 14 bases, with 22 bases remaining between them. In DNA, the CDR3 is TGTGCCAGCAGCCCCCTCGACAGTATCAGACCGCTGTTTTTT. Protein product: CASSPLDSIRPLFF.

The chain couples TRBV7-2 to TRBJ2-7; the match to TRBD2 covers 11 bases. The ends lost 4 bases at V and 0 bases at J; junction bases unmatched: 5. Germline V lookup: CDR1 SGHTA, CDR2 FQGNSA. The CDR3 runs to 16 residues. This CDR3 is CASSSSSGGLSYEQYF. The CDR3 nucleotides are TGTGCCAGCAGCTCCTCTAGCGGGGGGCTCTCCTACGAGCAGTACTTC.

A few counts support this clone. CDR3 loop: CASSSYRDRETQYF. The DNA of the CDR3 is TGTGCCAGCAGTTCATACCGGGACAGAGAGACCCAGTACTTC. The chain uses TRBV28 and TRBJ2-5, with 7 bases lining up with TRBD1. V was pared by 4 bases and J by 4 bases, with 6 bases of the junction left unmatched. CDR3 length equals 14 residues. CDR1 MDHEN and CDR2 SYDVKM come from the germline V gene. The variable domain in full, completed from reference TRBV28 and TRBJ2-5, reads DVKVTQSSRYLVKRTGEKVFLECVQDMDHENMFWYRQDPGLGLRLIYFSYDVKMKEKGDIPEGYSVSREKKERFSLILESASTNQTSMYLCASSSYRDRETQYFGPGTRLLVL.

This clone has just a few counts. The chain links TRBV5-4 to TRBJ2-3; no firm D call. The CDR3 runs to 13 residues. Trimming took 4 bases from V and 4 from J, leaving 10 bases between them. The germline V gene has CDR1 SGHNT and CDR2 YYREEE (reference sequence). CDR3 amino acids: CASSPVPADTQYF. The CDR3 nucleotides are TGTGCCAGCAGCCCGGTTCCCGCAGATACGCAGTATTTT.

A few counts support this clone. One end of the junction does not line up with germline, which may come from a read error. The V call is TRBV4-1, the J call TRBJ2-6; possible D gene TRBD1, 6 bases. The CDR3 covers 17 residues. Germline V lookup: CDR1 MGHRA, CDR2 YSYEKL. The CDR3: CASSQGQVLSWANVLTF. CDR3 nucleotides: TGCGCCAGCAGCCAAGGACAGGTTCTCTCTTGGGCCAACGTCCTGACTTTC.

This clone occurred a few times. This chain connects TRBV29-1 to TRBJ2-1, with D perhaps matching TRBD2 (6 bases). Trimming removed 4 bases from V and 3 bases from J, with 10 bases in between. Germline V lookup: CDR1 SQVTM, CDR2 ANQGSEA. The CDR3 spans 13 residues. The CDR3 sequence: CSVAGVHYNEQFF. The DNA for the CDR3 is TGCAGCGTTGCGGGGGTGCACTACAATGAGCAGTTCTTC.

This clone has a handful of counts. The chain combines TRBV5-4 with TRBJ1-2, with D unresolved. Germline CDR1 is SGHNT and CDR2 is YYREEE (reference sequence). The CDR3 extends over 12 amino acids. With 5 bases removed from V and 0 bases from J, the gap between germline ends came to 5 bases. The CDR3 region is CASRQSNYGYTF. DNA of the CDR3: TGTGCCAGCAGACAGTCTAACTATGGCTACACCTTC.

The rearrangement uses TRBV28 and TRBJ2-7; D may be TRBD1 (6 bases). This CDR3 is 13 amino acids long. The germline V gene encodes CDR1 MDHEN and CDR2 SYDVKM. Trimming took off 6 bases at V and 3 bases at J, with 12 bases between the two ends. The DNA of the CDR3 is TGTGCCAGCAGGGGGACACCAGTCTACGAGCAGTACTTC. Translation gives CASRGTPVYEQYF.

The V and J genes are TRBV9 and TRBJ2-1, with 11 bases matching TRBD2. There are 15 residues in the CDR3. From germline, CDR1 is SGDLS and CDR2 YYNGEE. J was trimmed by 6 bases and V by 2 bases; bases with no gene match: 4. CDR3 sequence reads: CASSVTSGVFNEQFF. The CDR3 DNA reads TGTGCCAGCAGCGTGACTAGCGGGGTTTTCAATGAGCAGTTCTTC.

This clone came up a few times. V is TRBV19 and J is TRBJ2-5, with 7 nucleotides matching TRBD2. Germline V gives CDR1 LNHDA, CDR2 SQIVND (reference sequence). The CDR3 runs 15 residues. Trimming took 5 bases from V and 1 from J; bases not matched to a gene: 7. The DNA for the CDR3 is TGTGCCAGTAGTGACAGCGGGACGACCCAAGAGACCCAGTACTTC. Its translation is CASSDSGTTQETQYF.

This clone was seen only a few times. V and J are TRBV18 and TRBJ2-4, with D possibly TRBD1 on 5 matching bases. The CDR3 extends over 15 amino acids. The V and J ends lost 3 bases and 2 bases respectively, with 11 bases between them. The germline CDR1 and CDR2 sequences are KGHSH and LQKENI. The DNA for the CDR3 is TGTGCCAGCTCACCGATTTCAGGGTCCAAAAACATTCAGTACTTC. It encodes CASSPISGSKNIQYF.

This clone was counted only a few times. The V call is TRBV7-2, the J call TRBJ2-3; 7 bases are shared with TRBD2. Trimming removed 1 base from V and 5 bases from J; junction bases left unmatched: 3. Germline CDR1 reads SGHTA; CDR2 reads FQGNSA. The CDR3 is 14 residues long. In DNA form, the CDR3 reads TGTGCCAGCAGCTTAGTGGTAGCGGGAGATACGCAGTATTTT. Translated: CASSLVVAGDTQYF.

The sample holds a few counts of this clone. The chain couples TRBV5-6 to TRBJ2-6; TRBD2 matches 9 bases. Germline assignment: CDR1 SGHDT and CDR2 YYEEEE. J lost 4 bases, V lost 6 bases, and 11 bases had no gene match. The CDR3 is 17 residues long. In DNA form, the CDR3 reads TGTGCCAGCACCCTGGCGGGAGGGCTATCAGGGGCCAACGTCCTGACTTTC. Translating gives CASTLAGGLSGANVLTF.

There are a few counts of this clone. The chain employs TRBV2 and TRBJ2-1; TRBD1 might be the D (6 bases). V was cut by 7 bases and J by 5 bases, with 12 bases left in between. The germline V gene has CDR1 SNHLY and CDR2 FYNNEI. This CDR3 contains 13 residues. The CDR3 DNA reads TGTGCCAGCACGCAGGACAGCCACAATGAGCAGTTCTTC. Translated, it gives CASTQDSHNEQFF.

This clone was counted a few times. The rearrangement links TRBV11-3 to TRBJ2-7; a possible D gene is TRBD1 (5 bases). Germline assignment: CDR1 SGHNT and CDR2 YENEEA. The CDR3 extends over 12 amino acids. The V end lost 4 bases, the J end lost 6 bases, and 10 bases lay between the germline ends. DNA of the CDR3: TGTGCCAGCAGCTCAGGTACAGGCGAGCAGTACTTC. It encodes CASSSGTGEQYF. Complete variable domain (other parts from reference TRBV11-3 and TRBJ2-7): EAGVVQSPRYKIIEKKQPVAFWCNPISGHNTLYWYLQNLGQGPELLIRYENEEAVDDSQLPKDRFSAERLKGVDSTLKIQPAELGDSAVYLCASSSGTGEQYFGPGTRLTVT.

The CDR3 region has the DNA TGTGCCAGCAGCTTTCGGCGGGGGGCCTACGAGCAGTACTTC. Its translation is CASSFRRGAYEQYF. This chain uses TRBV7-2 with TRBJ2-7; 8 nucleotides align to TRBD2. Germline CDR1 is SGHTA and CDR2 is FQGNSA. CDR3 length equals 14 residues. Losses at the gene ends were 3 bases for V and 2 bases for J; bases not matched to a gene: 3.